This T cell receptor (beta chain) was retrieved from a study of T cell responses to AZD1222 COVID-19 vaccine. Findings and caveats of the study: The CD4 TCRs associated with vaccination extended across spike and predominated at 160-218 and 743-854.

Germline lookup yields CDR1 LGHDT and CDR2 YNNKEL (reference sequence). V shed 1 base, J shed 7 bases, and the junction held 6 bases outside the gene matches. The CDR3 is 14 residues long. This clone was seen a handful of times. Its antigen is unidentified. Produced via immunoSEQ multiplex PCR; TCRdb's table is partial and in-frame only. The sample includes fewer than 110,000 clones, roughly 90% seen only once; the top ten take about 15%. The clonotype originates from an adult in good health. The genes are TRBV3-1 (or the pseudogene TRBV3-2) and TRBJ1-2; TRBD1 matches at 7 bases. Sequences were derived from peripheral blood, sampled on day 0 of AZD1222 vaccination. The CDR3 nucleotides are TGTGCCAGCAGCCAAGGCGAGGGGGCCTCTGGCTACACCTTC. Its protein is CASSQGEGASGYTF.